One and the same sample provided the 15 T cell receptor beta chains below, sequenced in a study of human T cells and chemical hapten exposure. The time point: patch test 1, 2 weeks after DPC sensitization. Treatment denoted: therapeutic diphenylcyclopropenone sensitization with weekly scalp DPC. TCRdb re-derived calls from the RACE reads in MiXCR, one entry per CDR3 protein. Of 150,000 to 200,000 distinct CDR3 sequences listed, more than 12% were seen once; the top ten hold 1.7%. Source: whole blood, taken in connection with sensitization to the hapten diphenylcyclopropenone (DPC). These receptors were obtained from a woman aged 30 to 39 with alopecia areata. Some clones in this sample may be carry-over from other donors' samples.

The chain carries TRBV18 and TRBJ2-2; D unresolved. The CDR3 has 13 amino acids. Trimming removed 6 bases at V and 4 bases at J, with 9 bases between. From germline, CDR1 is KGHSH and CDR2 LQKENI. Here the CDR3 reads CASSVSATGELFF. The DNA of the CDR3 is TGTGCCAGCTCCGTCTCGGCCACCGGGGAGCTGTTTTTT.

This clonotype was counted between two and nine times. The rearrangement links TRBV29-1 to TRBJ2-6; D not resolved. The germline V gene has CDR1 SQVTM and CDR2 ANQGSEA. Trimming removed 3 bases from V and 2 bases from J, with 11 bases in between. The CDR3 sequence is 15 residues long. CDR3 protein: CSVEALSTGANVLTF. DNA for the CDR3: TGCAGCGTTGAGGCCCTATCCACTGGGGCCAACGTCCTGACTTTC.

This clonotype was found a few times. CDR3 loop: CASSLVGIYNEQFF. CDR3 DNA: TGTGCCAGCAGCTTGGTCGGCATCTACAATGAGCAGTTCTTC. The rearrangement joins TRBV5-6 to TRBJ2-1; D is ambiguous. V was shortened by 0 bases and J by 3 bases, with 7 bases between the two germline ends. This CDR3 region has 14 residues. The germline gives CDR1 SGHDT, CDR2 YYEEEE.

The chain links TRBV7-9 to TRBJ2-7, with unresolved D. CDR1 is SEHNR, CDR2 FQNEAQ, per germline (reference sequence). This CDR3 has 13 amino acids. V shed 3 bases and J shed 7 bases, with 13 bases lying between them. In DNA form, the CDR3 reads TGTGCCAGCAGCTTTGGTCCCCCTTGGGAGCAGTACTTC. It codes for CASSFGPPWEQYF.

This clonotype came up many times. CDR3 in DNA: TGTGCCAGCAGCCCCCCCGCTAGCGGTCAGAATACCACCGGGGAGCTGTTTTTT. Its translation is CASSPPASGQNTTGELFF. The chain employs TRBV7-9 and TRBJ2-2, with 7 bases aligning to TRBD2. The CDR3 covers 18 residues. Germline V gene sequence: CDR1 SEHNR, CDR2 FQNEAQ (reference sequence). Trimming took 5 bases from V and 4 from J; bases not matched to a gene: 16. The entire variable domain, with the rest obtained from reference TRBV7-9 and TRBJ2-2, is as follows: DTGVSQNPRHKITKRGQNVTFRCDPISEHNRLYWYRQTLGQGPEFLTYFQNEAQLEKSRLLSDRFSAERPKGSFSTLEIQRTEQGDSAMYLCASSPPASGQNTTGELFFGEGSRLTVL.

The chain recombines TRBV6-2 or TRBV6-3 with TRBJ1-6, with D uncertain. The CDR3 is 18 amino acids. Trimming cost V 2 bases and J 6 bases, with 20 bases left between them. Germline lookup yields CDR1 MNHEY and CDR2 SVGEGT. The CDR3 DNA reads TGTGCCAGCAGTTACCATCAGCGAGGGAAGGGCTTTAATTCACCCCTCCACTTT. This translates into CASSYHQRGKGFNSPLHF.

The V gene is TRBV4-1, the J gene TRBJ2-1, with 7 bases fitting TRBD1. With 0 bases clipped from V and 4 bases from J, the junction kept 9 bases outside the gene matches. The CDR3 loop spans 17 amino acids. The germline V gene encodes CDR1 MGHRA and CDR2 YSYEKL. The CDR3 loop reads CASSQENEGARYNEQFF. CDR3 nucleotide sequence: TGCGCCAGCAGCCAAGAAAATGAGGGGGCGAGGTACAATGAGCAGTTCTTC.

The rearrangement uses TRBV28 and TRBJ2-5, with D maybe TRBD1 (6 bases). Germline V lookup: CDR1 MDHEN, CDR2 SYDVKM. This CDR3 is built from 14 residues. Trimming left V 3 bases short and J 5 bases short, with 13 bases between. The CDR3 nucleotides are TGTGCCAGCAGTTTTGCAGGGGTTCCGGAGACCCAGTACTTC. This gives the protein CASSFAGVPETQYF.

This clonotype was picked up many times. The J gene is TRBJ1-4, the V gene TRBV5-6; unclear D gene. The germline gives CDR1 SGHDT, CDR2 YYEEEE. V was shortened by 0 bases and J by 0 bases, with 3 bases between the two germline ends. The CDR3 spans 14 residues. In nucleotides, the CDR3 is TGTGCCAGCAGCTTGGCTACAACTAATGAAAAACTGTTTTTT. Translated: CASSLATTNEKLFF.

The count of this clonotype is one. V usage is TRBV7-9 and J usage is TRBJ2-5; no reliable D call. The V gene's germline CDR1 is SEHNR and CDR2 FQNEAQ (reference sequence). The V gene lost 2 bases and the J gene lost 2 bases, with 12 bases spanning the gap. CDR3 length: 15 amino acids. The CDR3 protein is CASSLLVGLQETQYF. CDR3 coding DNA: TGTGCCAGCAGCTTATTGGTAGGGCTTCAAGAGACCCAGTACTTC.

This chain links TRBV28 with TRBJ2-5; unclear D gene. V was trimmed by 6 bases and J by 5 bases, leaving 10 bases between them. This CDR3 contains 12 residues. Germline V lookup: CDR1 MDHEN, CDR2 SYDVKM. The CDR3 bases are TGTGCCAGCAGCAAAAATAAGGAGACCCAGTACTTC. This codes for CASSKNKETQYF.

In this sample, this clonotype turned up many times. The chain links TRBV28 to TRBJ1-5, with D perhaps TRBD1 (6 bases). Germline loops: CDR1 MDHEN, CDR2 SYDVKM. The CDR3 has 14 amino acids. V shed 3 bases and J shed 5 bases, with 11 bases lying between them. CDR3 protein: CASSLGAADQPQHF. CDR3 DNA sequence: TGTGCCAGCAGTTTGGGGGCTGCCGATCAGCCCCAGCATTTT. Using reference TRBV28 and TRBJ1-5 for the parts outside the CDR3, the full variable domain is DVKVTQSSRYLVKRTGEKVFLECVQDMDHENMFWYRQDPGLGLRLIYFSYDVKMKEKGDIPEGYSVSREKKERFSLILESASTNQTSMYLCASSLGAADQPQHFGDGTRLSIL.

This clonotype was seen a handful of times. The chain joins TRBV9 to TRBJ2-7; 7 bases are a match to TRBD2. The junction had 7 bases not matched to a gene; V was cut back by 1 base and J by 6 bases. This CDR3 spans 14 amino acids. Germline V gene data show CDR1 as SGDLS and CDR2 as YYNGEE. The CDR3 region is CASSVWSGEGEQYF. For the CDR3, the DNA is TGTGCCAGCAGCGTATGGTCCGGGGAGGGCGAGCAGTACTTC.

This clonotype came up a few times. This chain links TRBV18 with TRBJ1-3; 7 positions match TRBD1. This CDR3 is built from 15 residues. Losses at the gene ends were 3 bases for V and 4 bases for J; bases not matched to a gene: 6. CDR1 KGHSH and CDR2 LQKENI come from the germline V gene. CDR3 bases: TGTGCCAGCTCACCGACAGGGACCGGCGGAAACACCATATATTTT. Protein sequence: CASSPTGTGGNTIYF.

This chain uses TRBV5-6 with TRBJ1-1; D is ambiguous. Germline V CDR1 and CDR2: SGHDT, YYEEEE. CDR3 size: 14 residues. V dropped 6 bases and J dropped 3 bases, with 15 bases sitting between them. This CDR3 is CASTVRGSDTEAFF. The CDR3 DNA is TGTGCCAGCACCGTCAGAGGGTCGGACACTGAAGCTTTCTTT.